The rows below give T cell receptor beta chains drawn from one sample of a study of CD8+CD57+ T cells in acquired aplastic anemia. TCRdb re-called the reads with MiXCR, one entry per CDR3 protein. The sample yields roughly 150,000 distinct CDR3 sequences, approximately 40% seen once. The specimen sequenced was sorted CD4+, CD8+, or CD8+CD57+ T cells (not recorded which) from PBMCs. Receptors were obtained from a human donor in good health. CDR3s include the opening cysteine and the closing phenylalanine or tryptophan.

CAISGDGDYEQYF,TRBJ2-7,TRBV10-3
CSVRTSGSIAGELFF,TRBJ2-2,TRBV29-1
CASSVAGGVVDTQYF,TRBJ2-3,TRBV9
CASSLSTGNAEAFF,TRBJ1-1,TRBV18
CASSSRDSSYGYTF,TRBJ1-2,TRBV7-8
CASSPRGGGYEQYF,TRBJ2-7,TRBV3-1
CASSDPGLAGAASSYNEQFF,TRBJ2-1,TRBV6-4
CASSLYRGYEQYF,TRBJ2-7,TRBV7-3
CASSLPGTVERGYTF,TRBJ1-2,TRBV12-3/TRBV12-4
CASSLEPPGPETQYF,TRBJ2-5,TRBV7-9
CASSLNRVASEAFF,TRBJ1-1,TRBV12-3/TRBV12-4
CSVEDHQGVAEAFF,TRBJ1-1,TRBV29-1
CSAVLAGEKETQYF,TRBJ2-5,TRBV20-1
CAIRAGQGNSPLHF,TRBJ1-6,TRBV10-3
CASSVYPGLAGRTYEQYF,TRBJ2-7,TRBV6-1
CAIRQALWEKLFF,TRBJ1-4,TRBV10-3
CASSSGGITDTQYF,TRBJ2-3,TRBV12-3/TRBV12-4
CASSLDTASISEQYF,TRBJ2-7,TRBV5-1
CASSLTGGILYGGSKEETQYF,TRBJ2-5,TRBV7-3
CATSDPSSGRIETQYF,TRBJ2-5,TRBV24-1
CASSQDSSSASSSNQPQHF,TRBJ1-5,TRBV4-2
CASSLNRWGENTEAFF,TRBJ1-1,TRBV12-3/TRBV12-4
CSATSGANVLTF,TRBJ2-6,TRBV20-1
CAISAPRRGVETQYF,TRBJ2-5,TRBV10-3
CASSLAVAGSSYNEQFF,TRBJ2-1,TRBV7-9
CASSEGDREGYGYTF,TRBJ1-2,TRBV9
CASSEGLAPSTDTQYF,TRBJ2-3,TRBV5-1
CASRADEQKQYF,TRBJ2-7,TRBV2
CASSLSWERSYNEQFF,TRBJ2-1,TRBV7-3
CASTPDRGGYGYTF,TRBJ1-2,TRBV10-2
CASSLLANTEAFF,TRBJ1-1,TRBV7-9
CASSGRDRGLIEAFF,TRBJ1-1,TRBV6-1
CASSLSAGGYGYTF,TRBJ1-2,TRBV7-3
CASRDRLSYNEQFF,TRBJ2-1,TRBV19